Presented here are 4 T cell receptor beta chains from one specimen sequenced in a study of shared clonotypes between healthy human individuals. Assay: immunoSEQ multiplex PCR; the TCRdb copy retains only in-frame clones and omits some. The sample has 1,500,000 or so clones, roughly 96% seen once. Input material: naive CD4+ T cells sorted from blood. Subset specified: CD45RA+ positively selected. These TCRs come from a man aged 25-45 years in good health.

The chain uses TRBV9 and TRBJ2-6, with D perhaps TRBD1 (6 bases). Looked up from germline, CDR1 is SGDLS and CDR2 is YYNGEE. This CDR3 comprises 18 residues. V was shortened by 0 bases and J by 0 bases, with 13 bases between the two germline ends. The CDR3 bases are TGTGCCAGCAGCGTAGCCCTCTCAGGGGCCTCTGGGGCCAACGTCCTGACTTTC. Residues: CASSVALSGASGANVLTF.

V usage is TRBV30 and J usage is TRBJ2-7; TRBD1 matches 8 bases. The V segment lost 1 base and the J segment 0 bases; nucleotides outside the gene matches: 8. Germline CDR1 reads GTSNPN; CDR2 reads SVGIG (reference sequence). The CDR3 is 16 residues long. The CDR3 region is CAWSGLVTGGSYEQYF. CDR3 nucleotide sequence: TGTGCCTGGAGTGGATTAGTTACAGGGGGCTCCTACGAGCAGTACTTC.

The V gene is TRBV5-4, the J gene TRBJ2-7; 11 bases map to TRBD2. The germline gives CDR1 SGHNT, CDR2 YYREEE (reference sequence). The CDR3 runs 16 residues. The J segment lost 2 bases and the V segment lost 4 bases, leaving 8 bases of the junction unmatched. CDR3 sequence reads: CASSPRLAGTAYEQYF. CDR3 nucleotide sequence: TGTGCCAGCAGCCCTAGACTAGCGGGAACAGCCTACGAGCAGTACTTC.

The CDR3, as DNA: TGTGCCAGCAGCCCTCAGGACCTCCCTAACTATGGCTACACCTTC. This translates into CASSPQDLPNYGYTF. The chain recombines TRBV9 with TRBJ1-2; D is undetermined. CDR3 length: 15 residues. Trimming removed 4 bases from V and 0 bases from J, with 13 bases in between. Germline V lookup: CDR1 SGDLS, CDR2 YYNGEE.